These 27 T cell receptor beta chains were all obtained from the same sample, sequenced in a study of T cell repertoires in cytomegalovirus infection. Their cognate antigens are unknown. Each CDR3 protein gets one entry after TCRdb re-called the reads with MiXCR. Of under 95,000 distinct CDR3 sequences listed, about 44% are singletons. The sequencing here drew on CD8+ T cells from cultured PBMCs, taken from culture after CMV antigen stimulation. The receptors were sampled from a human donor in good health (CMV status not recorded). Some clones in this sample may be carry-over from other donors' samples.

J is TRBJ1-4 and V is TRBV15, with TRBD1 identical over 11 bases. CDR3 length: 14 residues. Germline V lookup: CDR1 LNHNV, CDR2 YYDKDF (reference sequence). Trimming took 3 bases from V and 7 from J; bases not matched to a gene: 1. This chain's CDR3 is CATSRDRGPEKLFF. The DNA of the CDR3 is TGTGCCACCAGCAGGGACAGGGGGCCTGAAAAACTGTTTTTT.

This chain links TRBV7-3 with TRBJ2-3; 7 bases line up with TRBD1. V lost 4 bases, J lost 1 base, and 2 bases stayed unmatched. Germline-derived CDR1 and CDR2 are SGHTA and FQGTGA. The length of the CDR3 is 14 residues. This CDR3 is CASSSQGGTDTQYF. The CDR3 region has the DNA TGTGCCAGCAGCTCCCAGGGGGGCACAGATACGCAGTATTTT. Full variable domain (rest looked up from reference TRBV7-3 and TRBJ2-3): GAGVSQTPSNKVTEKGKYVELRCDPISGHTALYWYRQSLGQGPEFLIYFQGTGAADDSGLPNDRFFAVRPEGSVSTLKIQRTERGDSAVYLCASSSQGGTDTQYFGPGTRLTVL.

This clonotype has a handful of counts. The genes are TRBV6-5 and TRBJ2-7; TRBD2 is a possible D gene (5 bases). The germline CDR1 and CDR2 sequences are MNHEY and SVGAGI. This CDR3 region has 12 residues. Between the trimmed V and J ends, which lost 10 bases and 6 bases, there was a span of 16 bases. In DNA form, the CDR3 reads TGTGCCATCGGACGGCTAGGAGGCGAGCAGTACTTC. This gives the protein CAIGRLGGEQYF.

This clonotype was observed at least ten times. The chain couples TRBV7-2 to TRBJ1-5, with D perhaps TRBD1 (6 bases). Germline V gene sequence: CDR1 SGHTA, CDR2 FQGNSA. The V end was cut by 1 base, the J end by 0 bases, with 13 bases between. CDR3 length: 17 residues. CDR3 loop: CASSLVVGGSSNQPQHF. The CDR3 DNA is TGTGCCAGCAGCTTAGTAGTGGGGGGCTCTAGCAATCAGCCCCAGCATTTT.

This clonotype has just a few counts. J is TRBJ1-4 and V is TRBV7-6; no clear D gene. V was trimmed by 6 bases and J by 8 bases, leaving 16 bases between them. The germline V gene encodes CDR1 SGHVS and CDR2 FNYEAQ. CDR3 length equals 14 residues. CDR3 DNA: TGTGCCAGCAGTCACCCGGCCATAAGCGAAAAACTGTTTTTT. This translates into CASSHPAISEKLFF.

In this sample, this clonotype turned up once. This chain uses TRBV5-4 with TRBJ1-2; a weak D match, TRBD1 (6 bases). The CDR3 consists of 14 residues. The germline gives CDR1 SGHNT, CDR2 YYREEE (reference sequence). V lost 2 bases, J lost 8 bases, and 16 bases lay in between. As DNA, the CDR3 is TGTGCCAGCAGCTTCAAGGGGGGGTCGGGCGGCTACACCTTC. Translated, it gives CASSFKGGSGGYTF.

The chain uses TRBV7-6 and TRBJ1-2, with 8 bases aligning to TRBD1. The CDR3 loop spans 16 amino acids. The V segment lost 5 bases and the J segment 4 bases; nucleotides outside the gene matches: 12. Germline CDR1 and CDR2: SGHVS and FNYEAQ. The CDR3 DNA follows: TGTGCCAGCAGCCTTTCCCCGGGACAGGTTTCCTATGGCTACACCTTC. It specifies CASSLSPGQVSYGYTF.

This chain links TRBV27 with TRBJ1-6; 7 bases match TRBD1. V trimming: 8 bases; J trimming: 13 bases; junction bases outside the gene matches: 11. Per germline, CDR1 MNHEY and CDR2 SMNVEV (reference sequence). The length of the CDR3 is 13 residues. This CDR3 reads CASRQGTILPLHF. In nucleotides, the CDR3 is TGTGCCAGCCGACAGGGAACGATCTTGCCCCTCCACTTT.

This rearrangement joins TRBV7-8 to TRBJ1-1; no clear D. V was pared by 2 bases and J by 1 base, with 8 bases between. CDR1 and CDR2 from the germline V gene are SGHVS and FQNEAQ. CDR3 length equals 14 residues. Written as DNA, the CDR3 is TGTGCCAGCAGCTTATATAGGGAGAACACTGAAGCTTTCTTT. Amino acid sequence: CASSLYRENTEAFF.

The chain carries TRBV7-9 and TRBJ1-1; D remains ambiguous. Germline-derived CDR1 and CDR2 are SEHNR and FQNEAQ (reference sequence). Trimming stripped 1 base from V and 5 bases from J, with 11 bases between. This CDR3 spans 14 amino acids. The CDR3: CASSLVVSVTEAFF. The CDR3 DNA is TGTGCCAGCAGCTTAGTCGTCTCCGTGACTGAAGCTTTCTTT.

The chain employs TRBV15 and TRBJ1-5; 7 nucleotides line up with TRBD1. CDR1 and CDR2 from the germline V gene are LNHNV and YYDKDF (reference sequence). Losses at the gene ends were 4 bases for V and 7 bases for J; bases not matched to a gene: 4. The CDR3 spans 13 residues. DNA of the CDR3: TGTGCCACCAGCACGACAGGGTACCAGCCCCAGCATTTT. It encodes CATSTTGYQPQHF.

V and J are TRBV11-2 and TRBJ2-6; 8 nucleotides match TRBD1. The CDR3 loop spans 18 amino acids. The ends lost 5 bases at V and 4 bases at J; junction bases unmatched: 13. In germline, CDR1 is SGHAT, CDR2 FQNNGV. The CDR3 here is CASSRTGTGSSGANVLTF. The CDR3 DNA reads as TGTGCCAGCAGCCGAACCGGGACAGGTTCGTCAGGGGCCAACGTCCTGACTTTC.

The rearrangement joins TRBV6-1 to TRBJ2-3; 10 positions agree with TRBD1. Trimming took 4 bases from V and 4 from J; bases not matched to a gene: 8. Germline V gene sequence: CDR1 MNHNS, CDR2 SASEGT. There are 16 residues in the CDR3. The CDR3, as DNA: TGTGCCAGCAGTGCCCGGGACAGGGGTGCGCCAGATACGCAGTATTTT. Translated: CASSARDRGAPDTQYF.

This clonotype was picked up one time. V is TRBV5-1 and J is TRBJ1-1, with 7 bases aligning to TRBD1. The germline gives CDR1 SGHRS, CDR2 YFSETQ. V shed 2 bases and J 5 bases; nucleotides not matched to a gene: 6. This CDR3 is 14 amino acids long. The CDR3 DNA reads as TGCGCCAGCAGCTTACAGGGGAAGGGAACTGAAGCTTTCTTT. Amino acid sequence: CASSLQGKGTEAFF.

V gene TRBV7-9 combines with J gene TRBJ2-3, with D hard to call. This CDR3 is 10 amino acids long. Per germline, CDR1 SEHNR and CDR2 FQNEAQ (reference sequence). Trimming took off 5 bases at V and 5 bases at J, with 2 bases between the two ends. The CDR3 sequence is CASSRDTQYF. In nucleotides, the CDR3 is TGTGCCAGCAGCCGAGATACGCAGTATTTT.

This chain links TRBV7-9 with TRBJ2-1; 13 bases match TRBD2. The germline V gene encodes CDR1 SEHNR and CDR2 FQNEAQ (reference sequence). Losses at the gene ends were 5 bases for V and 8 bases for J; bases not matched to a gene: 3. The CDR3 has 14 amino acids. The CDR3 region has the DNA TGTGCCAGCAGCCGGACTAGCGGGAGCGATGAGCAGTTCTTC. It specifies CASSRTSGSDEQFF.

In its sample, this clonotype was seen a few times. The chain links TRBV12-3 or TRBV12-4 to TRBJ2-5, with a weak D call TRBD2 (5 bases). This CDR3 contains 13 residues. With 6 bases removed from V and 3 bases from J, the gap between germline ends came to 11 bases. CDR3 loop: CASRKLEKETQYF. In nucleotides, the CDR3 is TGTGCCAGCAGGAAACTAGAAAAAGAGACCCAGTACTTC.

This clonotype turned up a few times. CDR3 amino acids: CASSLRAGGPGEQFF. CDR3 bases: TGTGCCAGCAGTTTAAGGGCGGGGGGGCCAGGTGAGCAGTTCTTC. The V gene is TRBV12-3 or TRBV12-4, the J gene TRBJ2-1, with 9 nucleotides matching TRBD2. The CDR3 length is 15 residues. V lost 2 bases and J lost 9; bases outside the gene matches: 8.

The chain employs TRBV20-1 and TRBJ1-3; 7 bases map to TRBD1. J gave up 0 bases and V 5 bases, and 4 bases lay outside the gene matches. The length of the CDR3 is 14 residues. CDR1 is DFQATT and CDR2 is SNEGSKA in the germline V gene (reference sequence). For the CDR3, the DNA is TGCAGTGCTTCAGACAGGGTCTCTGGAAACACCATATATTTT. This gives the protein CSASDRVSGNTIYF.

The gene calls are TRBV28 and TRBJ2-4; a weak D match, TRBD1 (7 bases). The V gene's germline CDR1 is MDHEN and CDR2 SYDVKM. The CDR3 runs to 16 residues. The V end was cut by 5 bases, the J end by 0 bases, with 14 bases between. CDR3 bases: TGTGCCAGCAGTGAGGAGGGACAGCTAGCCAAAAACATTCAGTACTTC. Its translation: CASSEEGQLAKNIQYF.

V usage is TRBV19 and J usage is TRBJ1-5; 10 nucleotides match TRBD1. The length of the CDR3 is 14 residues. Germline V gene lookup returns CDR1 LNHDA and CDR2 SQIVND (reference sequence). Trimming cost V 6 bases and J 9 bases; bases outside gene matches: 8. As DNA, the CDR3 is TGTGCCAGTAGGAATGACAGGGGGCGAGCGCCCCAGCATTTT. This sequence encodes CASRNDRGRAPQHF.

This clonotype was counted between two and nine times. The genes are TRBV11-2 and TRBJ2-7; 8 nucleotides match TRBD1. J was trimmed by 0 bases and V by 7 bases; bases with no gene match: 8. CDR3 length: 15 residues. The germline V gene has CDR1 SGHAT and CDR2 FQNNGV. The CDR3 spells CASTPRTGRSYEQYF. CDR3 coding DNA: TGTGCCAGCACCCCGAGGACAGGGCGCTCCTACGAGCAGTACTTC. Full variable domain (missing parts from reference TRBV11-2 and TRBJ2-7): EAGVAQSPRYKIIEKRQSVAFWCNPISGHATLYWYQQILGQGPKLLIQFQNNGVVDDSQLPKDRFSAERLKGVDSTLKIQPAKLEDSAVYLCASTPRTGRSYEQYFGPGTRLTVT.

This clonotype was counted between two and nine times. The V gene is TRBV4-3, the J gene TRBJ1-5; 8 nucleotides line up with TRBD1. Germline trimming cut 1 base from V and 6 bases from J; bases unmatched to any gene: 5. Germline V lookup: CDR1 LGHNA, CDR2 YSLEER. There are 15 residues in the CDR3. CDR3 region: CASSQGGQGIQPQHF. Written as DNA, the CDR3 is TGCGCCAGCAGCCAAGGAGGACAGGGAATTCAGCCCCAGCATTTT.

The rearrangement uses TRBV6-5 and TRBJ2-1; either TRBD1 or TRBD2 may supply D (5 bases each). The CDR3 has 15 amino acids. The V gene's germline CDR1 is MNHEY and CDR2 SVGAGI. Trimming left V 6 bases short and J 8 bases short, with 20 bases between. The CDR3 reads CASSPWGSTVHEQFF. DNA of the CDR3: TGTGCCAGCAGCCCCTGGGGGAGTACGGTCCATGAGCAGTTCTTC.

This clonotype appeared a single time. The V and J genes are TRBV11-1 and TRBJ1-1, with 8 nucleotides matching TRBD1. Per the germline V gene, CDR1 is SGHAT and CDR2 is FQDESV (reference sequence). J lost 1 base, V lost 5 bases, and 6 bases had no gene match. The CDR3 is made up of 15 amino acids. The CDR3 bases are TGTGCCAGCAGCACGGACAGGGCTACGAACACTGAAGCTTTCTTT. Protein sequence: CASSTDRATNTEAFF. The variable domain in full, with the rest retrieved from reference TRBV11-1 and TRBJ1-1, is EAEVAQSPRYKITEKSQAVAFWCDPISGHATLYWYRQILGQGPELLVQFQDESVVDDSQLPKDRFSAERLKGVDSTLKIQPAELGDSAMYLCASSTDRATNTEAFFGQGTRLTVV.

This clonotype was seen at least ten times. V and J are TRBV7-2 and TRBJ2-3; TRBD2 matches 12 bases. The germline CDR1 and CDR2 sequences are SGHTA and FQGNSA. V shed 5 bases and J 2 bases; nucleotides not matched to a gene: 11. This CDR3 has 18 residues. The CDR3 spells CASSPSSGLAGITDTQYF. The CDR3 DNA is TGTGCCAGCAGCCCCTCCTCTGGACTAGCGGGGATCACAGATACGCAGTATTTT.

This clonotype turned up a few times. The J gene is TRBJ2-7, the V gene TRBV7-8; 8 positions match TRBD1. CDR1 is SGHVS and CDR2 is FQNEAQ in the germline V gene. Germline trimming cut 2 bases from V and 6 bases from J; bases unmatched to any gene: 6. The CDR3 has 14 amino acids. Here the CDR3 DNA reads TGTGCCAGCAGCTTAATGGGCAGGGGGCGCGAGCAGTACTTC. It encodes CASSLMGRGREQYF.